The present T cell receptor beta chain was sequenced within a study of blood T cell repertoires in COVID-19 (dated by TCRdb to about 2020). Regarding the study in general: The collaborator samples originated in the United States, Italy and Spain and spanned the acute and convalescent phases of COVID-19. The prospective study material was composed of cDNA or gDNA derived from T cells, B-cell-depleted T cells, or PBMCs. The dataset comprised deeply sampled blood TCRbeta repertoires from subjects exposed to, actively infected with, or recovered from COVID-19. The repertoires were released in a freely available public database meant as a resource for research on the immune response to SARS-CoV-2. The samples were drawn from the first 160 participants of the ongoing ImmuneRACE study and from 1,254 subjects provided by 6 global collaborators. Sample metadata almost always included a de-identified subject ID, COVID-19 status, age in years and sex. Where HLA class I and class II types were available, the types were taken from metadata supplied by the sample provider, not from assay-based typing.

Via the germline V gene, CDR1 is SGHNT and CDR2 YENEEA. The CDR3, cysteine through phenylalanine, is 15 amino acids long. CDR3 DNA only is kept here, 45 bases in frame from base 1. The germline V end is reduced by 3 bases and the J end by 4 bases; junction bases left unmatched: 5. In the case of this clone: There is no known antigen for this receptor. The input lacks base qualities; no much larger clone sits a single base away.

The immunoSEQ Assay, a bias-controlled multiplex PCR, was used to amplify TCRbeta CDR3 regions from genomic DNA. The paper's processing steps were these. Nucleated cell counts per sample were estimated from amplification of reference gene primers within the assay. Sequence reads were collapsed and filtered to measure the absolute abundance of every unique TCRbeta CDR3 rearrangement. For each sample, productive Simpson clonality was calculated as the square root of Simpson's diversity index over productive rearrangements. TCRdb stores this immuneACCESS table with in-frame sequences only. Part of the clones is absent; in the studies checked, under half of the shortfall reflects unresolved V genes, and no reason is known for the rest. V and J calls and clone size are those listed in that table; D and trimming were worked out from the DNA. Counted in this sample were 250,000 to 300,000 clones; roughly nine tenths of them appeared once. Of the sample, around 1.9% is held by the ten largest clones.

Participants in the prospective study were aged roughly 18 to 100 years, lived in about two dozen United States geographic areas, and enrolled through a virtual design. In the prospective study, participants were assigned to cohorts based on the clinical history participants reported in a screening survey and a study questionnaire. For ImmuneRACE Cohort 3, a participant was defined as recovered based on two consecutive negative NP/OP PCR tests, clearance by a healthcare professional, or resolution of symptoms. Each participant in the prospective study had whole blood, serum and a nasopharyngeal or oropharyngeal swab collected by mobile phlebotomists. Additional blood draws and questionnaires over an approximately 2-month period could optionally be provided by prospective study participants. Blood samples from the prospective study were shipped frozen or at room temperature prior to DNA extraction.

Results and caveats for the whole study, not just this receptor: The amount of clinical and demographic metadata varied by source and participant and was provided uncurated.

The sequencing input was PBMCs or T cells enriched from blood (not recorded which). The TCR originated in a woman in her sixties or seventies who had recovered from COVID-19. The receptor chain draws on TRBV11-3 and TRBJ1-3; 8 bases in the middle match TRBD1. The DNA sequence follows: TGTGCCAGCAGCTTCCAGGGGGCGACGGGAAACACCATATATTTT. It is translated as CASSFQGATGNTIYF.